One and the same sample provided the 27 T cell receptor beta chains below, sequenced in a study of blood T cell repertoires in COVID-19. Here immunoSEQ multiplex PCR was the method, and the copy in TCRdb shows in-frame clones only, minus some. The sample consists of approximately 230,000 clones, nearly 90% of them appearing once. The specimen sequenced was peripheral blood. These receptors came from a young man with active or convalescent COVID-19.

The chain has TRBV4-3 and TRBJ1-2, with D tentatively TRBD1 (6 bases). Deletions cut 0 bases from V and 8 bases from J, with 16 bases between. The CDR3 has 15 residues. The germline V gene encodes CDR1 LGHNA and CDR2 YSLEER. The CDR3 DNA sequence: TGCGCCAGCAGCCAAGAGCCCCGGGGGGCTGGAGGCTACACCTTC. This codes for CASSQEPRGAGGYTF.

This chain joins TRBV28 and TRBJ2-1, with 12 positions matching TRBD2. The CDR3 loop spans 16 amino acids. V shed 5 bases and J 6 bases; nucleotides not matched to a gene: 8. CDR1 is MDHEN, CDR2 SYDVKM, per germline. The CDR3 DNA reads TGTGCCAGCAGTCACCCGACTAGCGGGAGTCCCAATGAGCAGTTCTTC. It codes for CASSHPTSGSPNEQFF.

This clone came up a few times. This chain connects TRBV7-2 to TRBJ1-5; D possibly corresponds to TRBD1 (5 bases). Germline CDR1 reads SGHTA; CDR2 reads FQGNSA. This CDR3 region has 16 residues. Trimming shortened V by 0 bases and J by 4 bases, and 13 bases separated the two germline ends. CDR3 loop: CASSLAGGAGNQPQHF. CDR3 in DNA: TGTGCCAGCAGCTTAGCTGGCGGGGCAGGGAATCAGCCCCAGCATTTT.

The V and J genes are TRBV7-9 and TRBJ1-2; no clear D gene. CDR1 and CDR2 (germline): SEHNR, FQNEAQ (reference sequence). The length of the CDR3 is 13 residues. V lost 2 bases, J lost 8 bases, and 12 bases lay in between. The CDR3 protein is CASSLSLFLGYTF. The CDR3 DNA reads TGTGCCAGCAGCTTATCCTTGTTTCTAGGCTACACCTTC.

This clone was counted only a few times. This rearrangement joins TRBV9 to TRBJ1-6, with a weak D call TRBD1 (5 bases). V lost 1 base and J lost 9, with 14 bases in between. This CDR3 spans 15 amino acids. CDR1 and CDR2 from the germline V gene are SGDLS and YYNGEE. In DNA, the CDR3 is TGTGCCAGCAGCGTAAGGGATCAGGGAAGTTCACCCCTCCACTTT. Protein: CASSVRDQGSSPLHF.

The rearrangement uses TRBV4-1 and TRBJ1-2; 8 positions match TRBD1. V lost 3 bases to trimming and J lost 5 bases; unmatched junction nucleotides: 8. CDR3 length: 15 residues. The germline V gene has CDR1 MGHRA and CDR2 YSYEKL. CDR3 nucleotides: TGCGCCAGCAGCCACGGCAGGGGGCGATTGTATGGCTACACCTTC. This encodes CASSHGRGRLYGYTF.

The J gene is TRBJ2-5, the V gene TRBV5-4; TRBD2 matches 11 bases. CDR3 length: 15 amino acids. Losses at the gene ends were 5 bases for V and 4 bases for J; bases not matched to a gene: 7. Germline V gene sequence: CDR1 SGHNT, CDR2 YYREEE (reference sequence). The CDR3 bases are TGTGCCAGCAGACCGCGGGGACTAGCGGCAGAGACCCAGTACTTC. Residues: CASRPRGLAAETQYF.

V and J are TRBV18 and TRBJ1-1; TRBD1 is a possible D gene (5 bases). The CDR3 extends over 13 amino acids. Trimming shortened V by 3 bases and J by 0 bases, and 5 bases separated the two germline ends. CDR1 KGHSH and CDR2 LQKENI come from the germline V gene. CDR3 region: CASSPTVNTEAFF. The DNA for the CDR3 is TGTGCCAGCTCACCGACAGTGAACACTGAAGCTTTCTTT.

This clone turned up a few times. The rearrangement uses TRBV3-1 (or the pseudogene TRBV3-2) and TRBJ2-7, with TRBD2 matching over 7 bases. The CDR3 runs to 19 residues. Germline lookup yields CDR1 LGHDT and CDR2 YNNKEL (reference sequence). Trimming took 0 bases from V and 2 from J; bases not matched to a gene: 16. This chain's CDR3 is CASSQEFERGRERAYEQYF. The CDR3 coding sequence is TGTGCCAGCAGCCAAGAATTCGAAAGAGGGCGGGAGAGGGCCTACGAGCAGTACTTC.

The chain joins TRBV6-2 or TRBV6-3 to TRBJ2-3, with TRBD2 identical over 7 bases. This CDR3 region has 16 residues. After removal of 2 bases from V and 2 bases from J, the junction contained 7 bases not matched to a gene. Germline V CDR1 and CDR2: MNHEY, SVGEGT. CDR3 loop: CASSYRERGLTDTQYF. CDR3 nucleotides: TGTGCCAGCAGTTACCGGGAGCGGGGACTCACAGATACGCAGTATTTT.

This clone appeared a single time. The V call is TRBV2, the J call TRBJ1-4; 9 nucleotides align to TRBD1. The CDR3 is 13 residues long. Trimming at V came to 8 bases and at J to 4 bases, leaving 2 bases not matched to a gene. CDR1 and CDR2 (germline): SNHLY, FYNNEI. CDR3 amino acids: CASPGQGNEKLFF. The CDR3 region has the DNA TGTGCCAGCCCGGGACAGGGTAATGAAAAACTGTTTTTT.

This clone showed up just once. CDR3 in amino acids: CASSPGGNTNEKLFF. The CDR3 DNA reads TGCGCCAGCAGCCCAGGGGGGAACACTAATGAAAAACTGTTTTTT. The chain employs TRBV5-1 and TRBJ1-4; 7 nucleotides match TRBD1. CDR3 length equals 15 residues. Germline V gene lookup returns CDR1 SGHRS and CDR2 YFSETQ. The trim removed 4 bases at V and 2 bases at J, leaving 5 bases unmatched.

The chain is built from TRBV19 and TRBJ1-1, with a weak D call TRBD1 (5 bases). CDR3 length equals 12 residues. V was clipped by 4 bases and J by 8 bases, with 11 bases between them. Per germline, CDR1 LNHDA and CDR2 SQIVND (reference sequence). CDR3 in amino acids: CASSTVGAEAFF. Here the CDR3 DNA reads TGTGCCAGTAGTACAGTAGGGGCGGAAGCTTTCTTT.

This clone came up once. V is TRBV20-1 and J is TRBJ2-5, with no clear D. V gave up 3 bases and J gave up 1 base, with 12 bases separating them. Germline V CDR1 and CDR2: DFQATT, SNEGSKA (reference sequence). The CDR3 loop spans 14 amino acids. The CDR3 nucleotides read TGCAGTGCTAGTGGTATGCAGTTCCAAGAGACCCAGTACTTC. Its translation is CSASGMQFQETQYF.

The CDR3 is CASSPSGGAPTGELFF. The DNA of the CDR3 is TGTGCCAGCAGCCCGAGTGGGGGGGCGCCGACCGGGGAGCTGTTTTTT. The rearrangement joins TRBV7-9 to TRBJ2-2; the D gene is possibly TRBD2 (7 bases). The V gene's germline CDR1 is SEHNR and CDR2 FQNEAQ (reference sequence). Trimming stripped 5 bases from V and 5 bases from J, with 18 bases between. CDR3 size: 16 residues.

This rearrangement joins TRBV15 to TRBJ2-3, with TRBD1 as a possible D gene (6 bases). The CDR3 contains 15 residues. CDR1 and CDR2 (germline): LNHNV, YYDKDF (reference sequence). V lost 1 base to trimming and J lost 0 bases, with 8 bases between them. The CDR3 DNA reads TGTGCCACCAGCAGAGTTGACAGGAGCACAGATACGCAGTATTTT. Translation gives CATSRVDRSTDTQYF.

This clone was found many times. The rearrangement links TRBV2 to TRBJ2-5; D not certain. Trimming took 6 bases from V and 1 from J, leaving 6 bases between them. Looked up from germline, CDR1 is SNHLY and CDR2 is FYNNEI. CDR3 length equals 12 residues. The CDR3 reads CASRSGQETQYF. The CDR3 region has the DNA TGTGCCAGCAGGTCCGGCCAAGAGACCCAGTACTTC. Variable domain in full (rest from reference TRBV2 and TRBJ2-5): EPEVTQTPSHQVTQMGQEVILRCVPISNHLYFYWYRQILGQKVEFLVSFYNNEISEKSEIFDDQFSVERPDGSNFTLKIRSTKLEDSAMYFCASRSGQETQYFGPGTRLLVL.

CDR3 region: CASSLELAYEQYF. The CDR3, as DNA: TGTGCCAGCAGCTTGGAACTGGCCTACGAGCAGTACTTC. This sequence joins TRBV5-4 and TRBJ2-7; D is undetermined. CDR1 is SGHNT and CDR2 is YYREEE in the germline V gene (reference sequence). This CDR3 region has 13 residues. Trimming stripped 0 bases from V and 2 bases from J, with 6 bases between. The complete variable domain, with remaining parts taken from reference TRBV5-4 and TRBJ2-7, reads ETGVTQSPTHLIKTRGQQVTLRCSSQSGHNTVSWYQQALGQGPQFIFQYYREEENGRGNFPPRFSGLQFPNYSSELNVNALELDDSALYLCASSLELAYEQYFGPGTRLTVT.

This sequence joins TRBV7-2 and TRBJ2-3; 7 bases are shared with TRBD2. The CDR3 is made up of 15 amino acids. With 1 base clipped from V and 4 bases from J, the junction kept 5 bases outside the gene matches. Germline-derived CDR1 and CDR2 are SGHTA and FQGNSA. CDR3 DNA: TGTGCCAGCAGCTTAGGACTAGCTGGCCCAGATACGCAGTATTTT. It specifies CASSLGLAGPDTQYF.

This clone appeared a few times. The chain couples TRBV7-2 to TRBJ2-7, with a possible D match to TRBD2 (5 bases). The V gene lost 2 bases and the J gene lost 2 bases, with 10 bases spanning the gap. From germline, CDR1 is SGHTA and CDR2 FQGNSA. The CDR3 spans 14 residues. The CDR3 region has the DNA TGTGCCAGCAGCTTAAATAGCGTTACCTACGAGCAGTACTTC. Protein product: CASSLNSVTYEQYF.

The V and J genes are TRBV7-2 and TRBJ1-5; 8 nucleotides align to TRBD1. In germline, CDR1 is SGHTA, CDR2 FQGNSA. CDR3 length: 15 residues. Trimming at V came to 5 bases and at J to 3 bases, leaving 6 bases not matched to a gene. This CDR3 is CASSPGQAYNQPQHF. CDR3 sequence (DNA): TGTGCCAGCAGCCCGGGACAGGCCTACAATCAGCCCCAGCATTTT.

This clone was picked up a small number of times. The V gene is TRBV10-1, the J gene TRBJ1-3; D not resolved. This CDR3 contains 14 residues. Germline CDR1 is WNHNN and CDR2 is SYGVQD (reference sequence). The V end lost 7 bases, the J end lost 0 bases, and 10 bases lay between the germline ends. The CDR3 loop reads CASTNDFSGNTIYF. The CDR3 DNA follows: TGCGCCAGCACTAACGACTTCTCTGGAAACACCATATATTTT.

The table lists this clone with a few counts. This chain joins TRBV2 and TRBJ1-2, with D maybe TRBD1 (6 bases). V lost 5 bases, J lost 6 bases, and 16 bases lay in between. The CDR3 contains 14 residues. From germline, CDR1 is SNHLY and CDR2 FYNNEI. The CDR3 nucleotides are TGTGCCAGCAGTCGGGGGGGGCAGCTGGATGGCTACACCTTC. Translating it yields CASSRGGQLDGYTF.

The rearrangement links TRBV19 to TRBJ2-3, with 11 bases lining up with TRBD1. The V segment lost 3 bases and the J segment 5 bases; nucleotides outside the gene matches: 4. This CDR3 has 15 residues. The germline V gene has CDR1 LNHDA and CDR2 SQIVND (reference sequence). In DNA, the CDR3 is TGTGCCAGTAGTATGGACAGGGGGCATAGAGATACGCAGTATTTT. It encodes CASSMDRGHRDTQYF.

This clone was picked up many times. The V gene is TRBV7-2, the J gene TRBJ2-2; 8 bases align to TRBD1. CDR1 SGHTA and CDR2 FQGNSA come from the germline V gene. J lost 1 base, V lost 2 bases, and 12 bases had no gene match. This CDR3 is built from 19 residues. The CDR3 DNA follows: TGTGCCAGCAGCTTACTAGGACAGGGAGTACGTCGGAACACCGGGGAGCTGTTTTTT. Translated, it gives CASSLLGQGVRRNTGELFF.

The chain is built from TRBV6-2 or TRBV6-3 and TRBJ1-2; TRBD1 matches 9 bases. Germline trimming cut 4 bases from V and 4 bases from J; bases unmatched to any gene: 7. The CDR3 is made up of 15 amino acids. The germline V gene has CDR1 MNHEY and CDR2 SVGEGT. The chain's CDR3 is CASSFLSGQGYGYTF. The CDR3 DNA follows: TGTGCCAGCAGTTTCTTATCGGGACAGGGCTATGGCTACACCTTC.

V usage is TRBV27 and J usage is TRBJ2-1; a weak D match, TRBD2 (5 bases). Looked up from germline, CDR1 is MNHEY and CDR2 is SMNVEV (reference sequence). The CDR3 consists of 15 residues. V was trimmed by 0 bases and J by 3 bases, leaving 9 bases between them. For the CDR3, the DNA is TGTGCCAGCAGTTTATCTAGCGAGAACTACAATGAGCAGTTCTTC. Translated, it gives CASSLSSENYNEQFF.